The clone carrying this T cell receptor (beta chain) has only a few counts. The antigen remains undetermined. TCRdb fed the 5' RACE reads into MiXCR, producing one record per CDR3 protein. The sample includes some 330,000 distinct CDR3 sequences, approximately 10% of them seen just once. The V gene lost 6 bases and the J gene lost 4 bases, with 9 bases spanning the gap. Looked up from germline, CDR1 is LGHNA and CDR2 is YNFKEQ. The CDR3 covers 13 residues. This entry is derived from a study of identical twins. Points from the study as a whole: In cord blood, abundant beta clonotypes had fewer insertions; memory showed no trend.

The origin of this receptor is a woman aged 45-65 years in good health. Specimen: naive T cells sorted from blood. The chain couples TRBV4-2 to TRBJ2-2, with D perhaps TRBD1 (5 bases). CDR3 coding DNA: TGTGCCAGCAGGGGGCCCAGCACCGGGGAGCTGTTTTTT. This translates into CASRGPSTGELFF.